This T cell receptor beta chain was recorded in a study of T cell changes during pregnancy in multiple sclerosis. Profiling relied on immunoSEQ multiplex PCR, and the TCRdb table lists in-frame clones only, not all of them. The table records some 120,000 clones, about 96% of them present only once. This CDR3 has 13 residues. V shed 0 bases and J shed 4 bases, with 7 bases lying between them. The germline gives CDR1 LNHNV, CDR2 YYDKDF (reference sequence). This receptor was taken from a female donor with multiple sclerosis, enrolled in a pregnancy study. Sequencing was performed on peripheral blood, taken after pregnancy. J is TRBJ2-7 and V is TRBV15; D is uncertain. The CDR3 is CATSRDRVYEQYF. In DNA form, the CDR3 reads TGTGCCACCAGCAGAGACCGGGTTTACGAGCAGTACTTC.